One and the same sample provided the 17 T cell receptor beta chains below, sequenced in a study of CD8+CD57+ T cells in acquired aplastic anemia. The TCR beta profiling, which covered VDJ combination and CDR3 sequence, was carried out using genomic DNA as the template. TCRdb reanalysed the reads using MiXCR and keeps one entry per CDR3 protein. The sample includes some 170,000 distinct CDR3 sequences, roughly 48% of them seen just once. The authors sequenced patients whose flow cytometry had shown CD8+CD57+ cell expansion. Sequencing was performed on sorted CD4+, CD8+, or CD8+CD57+ T cells (not recorded which) from PBMCs. The receptor set was obtained from a human donor with aplastic anemia.

This clonotype was seen a handful of times. A much larger clone is a single base away; this may be a read error. J is TRBJ1-2 and V is TRBV25-1; possible D gene TRBD1, 5 bases. Between the trimmed V and J ends, which lost 8 bases and 4 bases, there was a span of 8 bases. This CDR3 comprises 11 residues. Germline loops: CDR1 MGHDK, CDR2 SYGVNS. CDR3 nucleotide sequence: TGTGCCAGCGGCGGGACCTATGGCTACACCTTC. Translated, it gives CASGGTYGYTF.

The table lists this clonotype with a few counts. This sequence joins TRBV18 and TRBJ2-1; TRBD1 matches at 9 bases. CDR3 size: 15 residues. J was trimmed by 13 bases and V by 3 bases; bases with no gene match: 13. Germline lookup yields CDR1 KGHSH and CDR2 LQKENI. The CDR3 DNA reads as TGTGCCAGCTCACCCCCACCCGGGACAGGGTTTGGCCAGTTCTTC. The encoded protein is CASSPPPGTGFGQFF.

Concerning this clonotype itself: This may stem from a read error, because a much larger clone lies one nucleotide away. The chain employs TRBV5-1 and TRBJ2-5; the D gene could be TRBD1 or TRBD2 (6 bases each). Germline V CDR1 and CDR2: SGHRS, YFSETQ. This CDR3 comprises 14 residues. The CDR3 DNA reads as TGCGCCAACAGCTTGGGGGGCGTTCAAGAGACCCAGTACTTC. This codes for CANSLGGVQETQYF.

This clonotype was seen ten or more times. The J gene is TRBJ1-4, the V gene TRBV9; D unclear. The V gene's germline CDR1 is SGDLS and CDR2 YYNGEE. V lost 0 bases and J lost 7, with 10 bases in between. This CDR3 comprises 14 residues. As DNA, the CDR3 is TGTGCCAGCAGCGTAGCGCCGGATAGTGAAAAACTGTTTTTT. Protein product: CASSVAPDSEKLFF.

The V gene is TRBV4-2, the J gene TRBJ2-7; D is perhaps TRBD2 (6 bases). Trimming shortened V by 5 bases and J by 1 base, and 9 bases separated the two germline ends. CDR3 length equals 13 residues. CDR1 LGHNA and CDR2 YNFKEQ come from the germline V gene. The DNA for the CDR3 is TGTGCCAGCAGCAGGGACTTGTCCTACGAGCAGTACTTC. Residues: CASSRDLSYEQYF.

About this clonotype: A single base separates this from a much larger clone, so it may be a read error. The V and J genes are TRBV5-1 and TRBJ1-2; TRBD1 is a possible D gene (5 bases). V was pared by 7 bases and J by 5 bases, with 18 bases between. The CDR3 is made up of 14 amino acids. Germline V gene sequence: CDR1 SGHRS, CDR2 YFSETQ. Here the CDR3 reads CASGPGRILYGYTF. The CDR3 DNA is TGCGCCAGCGGCCCGGGACGGATCCTTTATGGCTACACCTTC. Full variable domain (remainder filled in from reference TRBV5-1 and TRBJ1-2): KAGVTQTPRYLIKTRGQQVTLSCSPISGHRSVSWYQQTPGQGLQFLFEYFSETQRNKGNFPGRFSGRQFSNSRSEMNVSTLELGDSALYLCASGPGRILYGYTFGSGTRLTVV.

V usage is TRBV6-5 and J usage is TRBJ1-1; possible D gene TRBD1, 5 bases. V was pared by 4 bases and J by 1 base, with 10 bases between. Germline assignment: CDR1 MNHEY and CDR2 SVGAGI. This CDR3 is built from 14 residues. Here the CDR3 reads CASSSAGGNTEAFF. CDR3 sequence (DNA): TGTGCCAGCAGTTCCGCCGGGGGGAACACTGAAGCTTTCTTT.

The table lists this clonotype with a few counts. A single base separates this from a much larger clone, so it may be a read error. The chain uses TRBV7-2 and TRBJ2-2, with a tentative D call TRBD1 (6 bases). The CDR3 totals 15 residues. V lost 3 bases and J 6 bases, leaving 14 bases between the germline ends. From germline, CDR1 is SGHTA and CDR2 FQGNSA. CDR3: CASSFDRRRAGELFF. DNA for the CDR3: TGTGCCAGCAGCTTTGACAGGAGAAGAGCCGGGGAGCTGTTTTTT.

The gene calls are TRBV20-1 and TRBJ2-7, with 7 bases identical to TRBD1. Germline-derived CDR1 and CDR2 are DFQATT and SNEGSKA (reference sequence). The CDR3 totals 13 residues. The V gene end was trimmed by 3 bases and the J gene end by 3 bases; junction bases not matched to a gene: 5. The CDR3 sequence is CSASPRGFYEQYF. For the CDR3, the DNA is TGCAGTGCTAGTCCCAGGGGGTTCTACGAGCAGTACTTC.

The sample holds a few counts of this clonotype. The CDR3 DNA reads TGCGCCAGCAGAGCCGACACCGAGAACACCGGGGAGCTGTTTTTT. It codes for CASRADTENTGELFF. The rearrangement links TRBV10-2 to TRBJ2-2; no definite D call. The CDR3 is 15 amino acids. Looked up from germline, CDR1 is WSHSY and CDR2 is SAAADI. The V end was cut by 6 bases, the J end by 1 base, with 12 bases between.

This clonotype was observed at least ten times. The chain has TRBV12-3 or TRBV12-4 and TRBJ1-4; D uncertain. This CDR3 spans 14 amino acids. V was shortened by 6 bases and J by 15 bases, with 23 bases between the two germline ends. The CDR3 DNA reads TGTGCCAGCAGCCCCCGCCCGGGGATCGGAGAGGTGTTTTTT. Amino acids: CASSPRPGIGEVFF.

Worth noting for this clonotype: At one boundary the junction diverges from the germline segment, which might be a read error. The chain uses TRBV15 and TRBJ2-1; 7 bases agree with TRBD2. CDR1 and CDR2 from the germline V gene are LNHNV and YYDKDF (reference sequence). CDR3 length equals 15 residues. CDR3 coding DNA: TGTGCCACCAGCAGTACGGGGGGATTGTTGGATGAGCAGCTCTTC. It is translated as CATSSTGGLLDEQLF.

This rearrangement joins TRBV2 to TRBJ2-7; the match to TRBD2 covers 9 bases. The ends lost 3 bases at V and 6 bases at J; junction bases unmatched: 6. This CDR3 has 14 amino acids. Germline loops: CDR1 SNHLY, CDR2 FYNNEI. CDR3 sequence reads: CASSEAGGPTEQYF. CDR3 nucleotide sequence: TGTGCCAGCAGTGAGGCGGGAGGGCCTACCGAGCAGTACTTC.

The V call is TRBV2, the J call TRBJ2-1, with 10 bases aligning to TRBD1. This CDR3 has 15 amino acids. Per germline, CDR1 SNHLY and CDR2 FYNNEI. Trimming took 6 bases from V and 6 from J; bases not matched to a gene: 8. The CDR3 is CASRGRTGGGNEQFF. The CDR3 coding sequence is TGTGCCAGCAGAGGACGGACAGGGGGAGGCAATGAGCAGTTCTTC.

In the case of this clonotype: The CDR3 does not end in the conserved phenylalanine or tryptophan, so this is likely a read error. As DNA, the CDR3 is TGTGCCAGCAGCTTGCAGGGGGGTGGAGAGACCCAGTACCTC. This encodes CASSLQGGGETQYL. The chain employs TRBV7-4 and TRBJ2-5, with a weak D call TRBD1 (7 bases). CDR3 length: 14 amino acids. V shed 3 bases and J shed 4 bases, with 12 bases lying between them. Germline CDR1 is SGHVT and CDR2 is SQSDAQ.

The V call is TRBV4-1, the J call TRBJ2-5, with D possibly TRBD1 on 5 matching bases. This CDR3 region has 15 residues. Trimming left V 0 bases short and J 5 bases short, with 13 bases between. Germline-derived CDR1 and CDR2 are MGHRA and YSYEKL. The CDR3: CASSQDPWGRETQYF. CDR3 DNA: TGCGCCAGCAGCCAAGATCCGTGGGGCAGGGAGACCCAGTACTTC.

The gene calls are TRBV7-3 and TRBJ1-2, with D possibly matching TRBD1 (6 bases). The CDR3 is made up of 14 amino acids. The ends were cut back, 4 bases at V and 8 bases at J, with 17 bases in the middle. Per the germline V gene, CDR1 is SGHTA and CDR2 is FQGTGA. CDR3 residues: CASSSGGLGFGYTF. The CDR3 bases are TGTGCCAGCAGCTCTGGGGGCCTTGGCTTCGGCTACACCTTC.